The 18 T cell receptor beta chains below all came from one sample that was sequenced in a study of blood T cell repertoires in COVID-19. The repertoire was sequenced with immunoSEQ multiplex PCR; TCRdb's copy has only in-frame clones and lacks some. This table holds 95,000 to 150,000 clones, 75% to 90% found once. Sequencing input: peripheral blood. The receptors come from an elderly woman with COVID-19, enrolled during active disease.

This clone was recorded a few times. CDR3 in amino acids: CASSYNVAGDSEQFF. Written as DNA, the CDR3 is TGTGCCAGTAGTTATAACGTAGCGGGAGACAGTGAGCAGTTCTTC. V usage is TRBV19 and J usage is TRBJ2-1; 9 positions match TRBD2. The CDR3 has 15 residues. V lost 5 bases, J lost 9 bases, and 11 bases stayed unmatched. Germline V lookup: CDR1 LNHDA, CDR2 SQIVND (reference sequence). Drawing the rest from reference TRBV19 and TRBJ2-1, the complete variable domain is DGGITQSPKYLFRKEGQNVTLSCEQNLNHDAMYWYRQDPGQGLRLIYYSQIVNDFQKGDIAEGYSVSREKKESFPLTVTSAQKNPTAFYLCASSYNVAGDSEQFFGPGTRLTVL.

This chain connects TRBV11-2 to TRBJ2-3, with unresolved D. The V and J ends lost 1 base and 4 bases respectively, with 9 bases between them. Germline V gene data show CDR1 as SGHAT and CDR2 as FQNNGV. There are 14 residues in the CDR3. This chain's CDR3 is CASSLGSSADTQYF. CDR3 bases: TGTGCCAGCAGCTTAGGATCCTCAGCAGATACGCAGTATTTT.

The CDR3 DNA reads as TGTGCCAGCAGCTTTGGGCTAGGGGTCGGGGAGCTGTTTTTT. Its translation: CASSFGLGVGELFF. The J gene is TRBJ2-2, the V gene TRBV7-8; tentative D call: TRBD1 (5 bases). V lost 3 bases, J lost 7 bases, and 12 bases lay in between. Per germline, CDR1 SGHVS and CDR2 FQNEAQ. The CDR3 has 14 residues. The full variable domain, rest sourced from reference TRBV7-8 and TRBJ2-2, is GAGVSQSPRYKVAKRGQDVALRCDPISGHVSLFWYQQALGQGPEFLTYFQNEAQLDKSGLPSDRFFAERPEGSVSTLKIQRTQQEDSAVYLCASSFGLGVGELFFGEGSRLTVL.

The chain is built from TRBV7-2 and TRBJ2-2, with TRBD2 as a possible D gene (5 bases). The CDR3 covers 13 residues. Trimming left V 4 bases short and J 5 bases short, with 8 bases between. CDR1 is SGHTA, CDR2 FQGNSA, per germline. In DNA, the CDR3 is TGTGCCAGCAGCTCCGGGGTTACCGGGGAGCTGTTTTTT. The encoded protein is CASSSGVTGELFF.

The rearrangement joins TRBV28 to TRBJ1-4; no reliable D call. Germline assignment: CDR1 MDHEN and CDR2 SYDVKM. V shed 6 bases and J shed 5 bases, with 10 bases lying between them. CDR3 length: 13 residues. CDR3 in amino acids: CASRETGNEKLFF. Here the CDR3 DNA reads TGTGCCAGCAGGGAGACGGGGAATGAAAAACTGTTTTTT.

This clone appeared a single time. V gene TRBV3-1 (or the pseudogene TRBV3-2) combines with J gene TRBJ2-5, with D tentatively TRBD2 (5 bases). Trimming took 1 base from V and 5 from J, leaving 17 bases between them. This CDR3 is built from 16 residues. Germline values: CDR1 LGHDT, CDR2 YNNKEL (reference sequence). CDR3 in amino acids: CASSQVPSLSWETQYF. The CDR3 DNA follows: TGTGCCAGCAGCCAAGTCCCTAGCTTAAGCTGGGAGACCCAGTACTTC.

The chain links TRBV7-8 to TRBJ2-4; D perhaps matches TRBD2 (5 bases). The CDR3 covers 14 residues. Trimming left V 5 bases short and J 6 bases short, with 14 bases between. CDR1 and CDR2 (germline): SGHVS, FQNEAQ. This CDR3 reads CASSRGLFGNIQYF. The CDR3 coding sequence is TGTGCCAGCAGCCGAGGGCTCTTTGGAAACATTCAGTACTTC.

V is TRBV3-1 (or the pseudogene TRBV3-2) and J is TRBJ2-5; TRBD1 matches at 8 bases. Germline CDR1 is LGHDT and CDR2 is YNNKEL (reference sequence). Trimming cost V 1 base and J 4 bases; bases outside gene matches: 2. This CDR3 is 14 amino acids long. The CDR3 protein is CASSQGGQGETQYF. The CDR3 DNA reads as TGTGCCAGCAGCCAAGGCGGACAGGGAGAGACCCAGTACTTC.

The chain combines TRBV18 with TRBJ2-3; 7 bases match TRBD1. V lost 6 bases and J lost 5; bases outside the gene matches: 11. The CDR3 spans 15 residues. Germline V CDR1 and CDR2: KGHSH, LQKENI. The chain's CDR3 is CASSVNQGTEDTQYF. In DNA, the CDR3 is TGTGCCAGCTCCGTTAACCAGGGGACAGAAGATACGCAGTATTTT.

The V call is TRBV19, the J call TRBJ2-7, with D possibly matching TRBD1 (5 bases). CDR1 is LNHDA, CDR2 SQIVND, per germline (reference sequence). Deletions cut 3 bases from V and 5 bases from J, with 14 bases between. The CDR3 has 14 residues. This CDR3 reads CASSIRVGVHEQYF. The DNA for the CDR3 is TGTGCCAGTAGTATCCGAGTAGGGGTCCACGAGCAGTACTTC.

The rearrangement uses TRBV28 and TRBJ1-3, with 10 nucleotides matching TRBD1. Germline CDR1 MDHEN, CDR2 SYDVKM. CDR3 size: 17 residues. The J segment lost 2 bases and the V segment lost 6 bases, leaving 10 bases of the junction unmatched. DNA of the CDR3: TGTGCCAGCAGCTACGAAGGAGGACAGGGGGCTGGAAACACCATATATTTT. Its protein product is CASSYEGGQGAGNTIYF.

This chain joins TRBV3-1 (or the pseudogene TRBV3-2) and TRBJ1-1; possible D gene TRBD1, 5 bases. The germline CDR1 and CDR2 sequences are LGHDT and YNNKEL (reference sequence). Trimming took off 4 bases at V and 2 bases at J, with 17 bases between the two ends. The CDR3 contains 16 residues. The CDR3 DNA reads TGTGCCAGCAGCCCTAGCCGGGGGGGTAAAAACACTGAAGCTTTCTTT. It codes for CASSPSRGGKNTEAFF.

CDR3 in DNA: TGCGCCAGCAGCCAGACCCGGGTCGGCGGGGAGCTGTTTTTT. It encodes CASSQTRVGGELFF. This chain uses TRBV4-3 with TRBJ2-2, with D unclear. The CDR3 loop spans 14 amino acids. Germline CDR1 LGHNA, CDR2 YSLEER. V lost 3 bases and J lost 7, with 12 bases in between.

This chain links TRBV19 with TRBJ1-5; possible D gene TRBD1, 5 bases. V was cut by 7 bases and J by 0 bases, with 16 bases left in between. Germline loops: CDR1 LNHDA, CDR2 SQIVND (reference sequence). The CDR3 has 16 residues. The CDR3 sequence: CASMGTDLYSNQPQHF. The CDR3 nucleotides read TGTGCCAGTATGGGGACTGACCTCTATAGCAATCAGCCCCAGCATTTT.

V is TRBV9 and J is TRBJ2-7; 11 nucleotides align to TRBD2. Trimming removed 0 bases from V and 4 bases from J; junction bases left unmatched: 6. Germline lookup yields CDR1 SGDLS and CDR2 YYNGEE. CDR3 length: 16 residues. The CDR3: CASSVGGLAETYEQYF. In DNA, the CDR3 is TGTGCCAGCAGCGTAGGGGGACTAGCGGAGACTTACGAGCAGTACTTC.

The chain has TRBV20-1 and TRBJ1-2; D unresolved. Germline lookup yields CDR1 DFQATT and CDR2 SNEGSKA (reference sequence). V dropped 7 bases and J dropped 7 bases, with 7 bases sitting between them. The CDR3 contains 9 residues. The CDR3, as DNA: TGCAGTGTAGCACGTGGCTACACCTTC. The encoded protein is CSVARGYTF.

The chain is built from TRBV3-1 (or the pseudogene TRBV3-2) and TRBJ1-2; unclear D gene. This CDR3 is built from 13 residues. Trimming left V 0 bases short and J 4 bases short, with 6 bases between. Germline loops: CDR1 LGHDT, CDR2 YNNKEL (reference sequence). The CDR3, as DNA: TGTGCCAGCAGCCAAGATTCACTCTATGGCTACACCTTC. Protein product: CASSQDSLYGYTF.

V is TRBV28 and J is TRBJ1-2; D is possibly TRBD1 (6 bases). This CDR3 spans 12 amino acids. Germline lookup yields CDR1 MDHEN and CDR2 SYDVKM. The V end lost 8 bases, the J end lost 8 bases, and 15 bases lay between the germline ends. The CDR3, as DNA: TGTGCCAGCCGATCGTACAGGGAGGGCTACACCTTC. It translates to CASRSYREGYTF.